Each of the 22 T cell receptor beta chains below was sequenced from the same sample in a study of blood T cell repertoires in COVID-19. The protocol was immunoSEQ multiplex PCR, while the TCRdb copy is restricted to in-frame clones and leaves out a portion. The data show some 260,000 clones, 70% to 90% seen once. What was sequenced was peripheral blood. The source is a woman aged 40 to 50 who had recovered from COVID-19.

The rearrangement joins TRBV19 to TRBJ1-1; 7 nucleotides line up with TRBD1. This CDR3 is 13 amino acids long. V lost 3 bases, J lost 8 bases, and 6 bases stayed unmatched. The germline V gene encodes CDR1 LNHDA and CDR2 SQIVND (reference sequence). CDR3 in DNA: TGTGCCAGTAGTATCCCGGGACAGACGGAAGCTTTCTTT. This encodes CASSIPGQTEAFF.

As to this clone: Additional DNA sequences in this sample encode the identical CDR3. The chain has TRBV7-2 and TRBJ2-1, with D possibly TRBD2 on 5 matching bases. Trimming left V 5 bases short and J 6 bases short, with 17 bases between. Germline loops: CDR1 SGHTA, CDR2 FQGNSA. The CDR3 loop spans 15 amino acids. CDR3 sequence: CASSPTGGSGNEQFF. DNA of the CDR3: TGTGCCAGCAGCCCAACTGGTGGGAGTGGCAATGAGCAGTTCTTC.

The V call is TRBV25-1, the J call TRBJ2-2; TRBD1 matches at 9 bases. V lost 4 bases to trimming and J lost 7 bases; unmatched junction nucleotides: 13. The germline gives CDR1 MGHDK, CDR2 SYGVNS. The CDR3 is 17 amino acids. The CDR3 region is CASSVLRTDRGGGELFF. CDR3 DNA: TGTGCCAGCAGTGTCCTCCGAACGGACAGGGGTGGCGGGGAGCTGTTTTTT.

The gene calls are TRBV19 and TRBJ2-3; D ambiguous. The CDR3 is 11 amino acids. Germline CDR1 reads LNHDA; CDR2 reads SQIVND (reference sequence). Trimming shortened V by 5 bases and J by 4 bases, and 4 bases separated the two germline ends. The CDR3 here is CASSEADTQYF. The CDR3 DNA is TGTGCCAGTAGTGAGGCAGATACGCAGTATTTT.

In its sample, this clone was seen a few times. J is TRBJ1-3 and V is TRBV14; no reliable D call. V was trimmed by 3 bases and J by 2 bases, leaving 11 bases between them. CDR1 is SGHDN and CDR2 is FVKESK in the germline V gene. The CDR3 runs to 15 residues. The CDR3 DNA sequence: TGTGCCAGCAGCCACCGCGCCGGGGCTGGAAACACCATATATTTT. Residues: CASSHRAGAGNTIYF.

This rearrangement joins TRBV18 to TRBJ1-6; tentative D call: TRBD1 (5 bases). V lost 2 bases and J lost 3, with 14 bases in between. The germline gives CDR1 KGHSH, CDR2 LQKENI. CDR3 length equals 17 residues. The CDR3 DNA reads as TGTGCCAGCTCACCATTGGCCGTGGGGGGCTATAATTCACCCCTCCACTTT. This translates into CASSPLAVGGYNSPLHF. The entire variable domain, with the rest obtained from reference TRBV18 and TRBJ1-6, is as follows: NAGVMQNPRHLVRRRGQEARLRCSPMKGHSHVYWYRQLPEEGLKFMVYLQKENIIDESGMPKERFSAEFPKEGPSILRIQQVVRGDSAAYFCASSPLAVGGYNSPLHFGNGTRLTVT.

The chain combines TRBV7-9 with TRBJ1-1, with a weak D call TRBD1 (5 bases). CDR1 and CDR2 (germline): SEHNR, FQNEAQ (reference sequence). The CDR3 contains 13 residues. The germline V and J ends were trimmed by 5 bases and 4 bases, with 11 bases remaining between them. The DNA for the CDR3 is TGTGCCAGCAGCCCTGGGGGGGGCACTGAAGCTTTCTTT. The encoded protein is CASSPGGGTEAFF.

V is TRBV20-1 and J is TRBJ1-1; D not resolved. CDR1 and CDR2 from the germline V gene are DFQATT and SNEGSKA (reference sequence). The CDR3 totals 10 residues. Trimming cost V 6 bases and J 11 bases, with 13 bases left between them. The CDR3 protein is CSAHPGGAFF. The CDR3, as DNA: TGCAGTGCCCACCCCGGCGGGGCTTTCTTT.

The genes are TRBV30 and TRBJ2-3; D possibly corresponds to TRBD2 (6 bases). The V gene lost 0 bases and the J gene lost 12 bases, with 13 bases spanning the gap. From germline, CDR1 is GTSNPN and CDR2 SVGIG (reference sequence). The CDR3 length is 12 residues. This CDR3 is CAWSVGASVQYF. CDR3 coding DNA: TGTGCCTGGAGTGTCGGGGCTAGCGTCCAGTATTTT.

The chain combines TRBV9 with TRBJ2-5, with 7 bases matching TRBD2. Germline CDR1 reads SGDLS; CDR2 reads YYNGEE. The junction had 7 bases not matched to a gene; V was cut back by 4 bases and J by 4 bases. The CDR3 contains 14 residues. CDR3: CASSMGRARETQYF. CDR3 nucleotides: TGTGCCAGCAGCATGGGGAGGGCCCGAGAGACCCAGTACTTC.

The V gene is TRBV4-3, the J gene TRBJ2-2; 7 nucleotides align to TRBD2. Germline CDR1 and CDR2: LGHNA and YSLEER. Trimming at V came to 0 bases and at J to 0 bases, leaving 1 base not matched to a gene. This CDR3 spans 16 amino acids. Written as DNA, the CDR3 is TGCGCCAGCAGCCAAGATGGGGGGGCGAACACCGGGGAGCTGTTTTTT. Its protein product is CASSQDGGANTGELFF.

Written as DNA, the CDR3 is TGTGCCAGCAGCCCCAGCCGGGGCTACGAGCAGTACGTC. This codes for CASSPSRGYEQYV. J is TRBJ2-7 and V is TRBV5-6; tentatively, D is TRBD2 (5 bases). This CDR3 has 13 amino acids. Germline V gives CDR1 SGHDT, CDR2 YYEEEE. Trimming removed 4 bases from V and 3 bases from J, with 11 bases in between.

V gene TRBV3-1 (or the pseudogene TRBV3-2) combines with J gene TRBJ2-7; TRBD2 matches at 9 bases. This CDR3 is built from 18 residues. Germline lookup yields CDR1 LGHDT and CDR2 YNNKEL (reference sequence). With 1 base clipped from V and 0 bases from J, the junction kept 10 bases outside the gene matches. The CDR3 DNA is TGTGCCAGCAGCCAAGTGGTTAGCGGGAGCCCCCACTCCTACGAGCAGTACGTC. It specifies CASSQVVSGSPHSYEQYV.

This chain connects TRBV28 to TRBJ2-7; weak D call: TRBD2 (5 bases). Germline CDR1 is MDHEN and CDR2 is SYDVKM. CDR3 length: 18 residues. V lost 7 bases, J lost 5 bases, and 30 bases lay in between. Written as DNA, the CDR3 is TGTGCCAGCACCGCCCGGGCCCTATGGGGAGAATTCCCTCACGAGCAGTACTTC. Translated, it gives CASTARALWGEFPHEQYF.

In its sample, this clone was seen a few times. The genes are TRBV10-3 and TRBJ1-1, with D maybe TRBD1 (5 bases). V lost 6 bases and J lost 6, with 14 bases in between. Germline CDR1 and CDR2: ENHRY and SYGVKD. This CDR3 is built from 13 residues. Written as DNA, the CDR3 is TGTGCCATCAGCCCCGCGACGGGGGCTGAAGCTTTCTTT. This codes for CAISPATGAEAFF.

V gene TRBV14 combines with J gene TRBJ2-5; 14 nucleotides agree with TRBD2. This CDR3 has 15 residues. Trimming at V came to 3 bases and at J to 5 bases, leaving 2 bases not matched to a gene. Germline CDR1 and CDR2: SGHDN and FVKESK. The CDR3 reads CASSQRLAGGETQYF. In nucleotides, the CDR3 is TGTGCCAGCAGCCAGCGACTAGCGGGAGGGGAGACCCAGTACTTC.

This clone appeared a single time. This chain links TRBV19 with TRBJ1-1; TRBD1 matches at 7 bases. The CDR3 spans 13 residues. Germline CDR1 LNHDA, CDR2 SQIVND (reference sequence). J was trimmed by 4 bases and V by 9 bases; bases with no gene match: 8. Here the CDR3 reads CASGQASGTEAFF. The CDR3 nucleotides are TGTGCCAGCGGACAGGCGTCGGGCACTGAAGCTTTCTTT.

The rearrangement links TRBV5-6 to TRBJ2-2, with 7 bases identical to TRBD2. Germline-derived CDR1 and CDR2 are SGHDT and YYEEEE. There are 17 residues in the CDR3. Unmatched junction bases numbered 15, after V lost 3 bases and J lost 7 bases. The CDR3 reads CASSSGRLAAWHGELFF. The CDR3 DNA follows: TGTGCCAGCAGCTCGGGGAGGCTAGCGGCATGGCACGGGGAGCTGTTTTTT.

The V gene is TRBV5-1, the J gene TRBJ2-7, with D possibly TRBD2 on 5 matching bases. V was clipped by 0 bases and J by 6 bases, with 13 bases between them. Germline V gene sequence: CDR1 SGHRS, CDR2 YFSETQ. The CDR3 is 14 amino acids. As DNA, the CDR3 is TGCGCCAGCAGCTTGGGGCCAAGGGCGGGCGAGCAGTACTTC. Its protein product is CASSLGPRAGEQYF.

The chain has TRBV27 and TRBJ2-2; 12 bases map to TRBD2. CDR3 size: 20 residues. Looked up from germline, CDR1 is MNHEY and CDR2 is SMNVEV (reference sequence). Trimming removed 0 bases from V and 3 bases from J; junction bases left unmatched: 11. The CDR3 DNA sequence: TGTGCCAGCAGTTTATCCCGGTGGCTAGCGGGAGGGGGGGACACCGGGGAGCTGTTTTTT. As protein: CASSLSRWLAGGGDTGELFF.

This chain uses TRBV15 with TRBJ2-6, with D perhaps matching TRBD2 (6 bases). Trimming removed 3 bases at V and 3 bases at J, with 9 bases between. In germline, CDR1 is LNHNV, CDR2 YYDKDF (reference sequence). The CDR3 covers 15 residues. The CDR3 DNA follows: TGTGCCACCAGCAGTGTGGGGGGTGGGGCCAACGTCCTGACTTTC. This gives the protein CATSSVGGGANVLTF.

Only one count was recorded for this clone. The J gene is TRBJ2-1, the V gene TRBV7-9, with 8 bases that match TRBD1. V shed 2 bases and J 14 bases; nucleotides not matched to a gene: 5. The CDR3 runs to 12 residues. The germline gives CDR1 SEHNR, CDR2 FQNEAQ (reference sequence). The CDR3 DNA reads TGTGCCAGCAGCTTAATCCGGACAGGGAAGTTCTTC. It translates to CASSLIRTGKFF. The complete variable domain, with remaining parts taken from reference TRBV7-9 and TRBJ2-1, reads DTGVSQNPRHKITKRGQNVTFRCDPISEHNRLYWYRQTLGQGPEFLTYFQNEAQLEKSRLLSDRFSAERPKGSFSTLEIQRTEQGDSAMYLCASSLIRTGKFFGPGTRLTVL.